The clone carrying this TCR beta chain has a handful of counts. What it binds is unknown. The data originate from a study of T cells in localized non-small cell lung cancer. Study conclusions and caveats: In adjacent lung, a median around 57 of the top 100 tumor clones were found.

Produced via immunoSEQ multiplex PCR; TCRdb's table is partial and in-frame only. Of some 30,000 clones listed, 90% to 95% are singletons. In germline, CDR1 is MDHEN, CDR2 SYDVKM. The V end was cut by 3 bases, the J end by 4 bases, with 13 bases between. This CDR3 comprises 15 residues. The V call is TRBV28, the J call TRBJ1-3, with no clear D. The input for sequencing was PBMCs, taken before any cancer treatment. The receptor was isolated from a man between 40 and 69 years old with stage II lung adenocarcinoma. As DNA, the CDR3 is TGTGCCAGCAGTTTTAGCCGACACGGCGGAAACACCATATATTTT. It yields the protein CASSFSRHGGNTIYF.